The 32 T cell receptor beta chains below were found in one sample sequenced in a study of T cell repertoires in cytomegalovirus infection. For these TCRs, the target antigens are not known. TCRdb re-called the reads through MiXCR, storing one row per CDR3 protein. The table records 900,000 to 950,000 distinct CDR3 sequences, about a third of them present only once. Specimen: cultured CD8+ T cells from PBMCs, collected from culture after CMV antigen stimulation. Source of these receptors: a human donor in good health (CMV status not recorded). Some clones in this sample may be carry-over from other donors' samples.

This clonotype has only a few counts. The chain employs TRBV4-2 and TRBJ2-7, with D perhaps matching TRBD2 (6 bases). The germline CDR1 and CDR2 sequences are LGHNA and YNFKEQ. The V gene lost 0 bases and the J gene lost 3 bases, with 12 bases spanning the gap. This CDR3 has 15 residues. This CDR3 is CASSQEGAGLYEQYV. For the CDR3, the DNA is TGTGCCAGCAGCCAAGAAGGGGCGGGGCTCTACGAGCAGTACGTC.

The chain couples TRBV7-2 to TRBJ1-6; D remains ambiguous. Germline V lookup: CDR1 SGHTA, CDR2 FQGNSA. Between the trimmed V and J ends, which lost 7 bases and 8 bases, there was a span of 18 bases. The CDR3 consists of 15 residues. The CDR3: CASTPTGTRHSPLHF. CDR3 DNA: TGTGCCAGCACCCCGACGGGAACACGACATTCACCCCTCCACTTT.

This chain uses TRBV6-2 or TRBV6-3 with TRBJ2-1, with D perhaps matching TRBD2 (7 bases). Trimming removed 3 bases at V and 10 bases at J, with 13 bases between. Germline CDR1 is MNHEY and CDR2 is SVGEGT. The CDR3 loop spans 13 amino acids. CDR3 region: CASSYSRGAEQFF. Here the CDR3 DNA reads TGTGCCAGCAGTTATTCCCGGGGGGCCGAGCAGTTCTTC.

This clonotype appeared many times. The J gene is TRBJ1-2, the V gene TRBV12-3 or TRBV12-4; 7 bases agree with TRBD1. The CDR3 runs to 15 residues. Unmatched junction bases numbered 15, after V lost 6 bases and J lost 8 bases. The CDR3 sequence is CASSLSSTGFEGYTF. The CDR3 DNA sequence: TGTGCCAGCAGCCTCTCCTCGACAGGGTTCGAAGGCTACACCTTC.

This clonotype was detected ten times or more. The chain recombines TRBV7-6 with TRBJ2-2; D not certain. The CDR3 totals 15 residues. The V and J ends lost 6 bases and 6 bases respectively, with 17 bases between them. Per germline, CDR1 SGHVS and CDR2 FNYEAQ. The CDR3 sequence is CASRDPGYRAGELFF. The CDR3 DNA sequence: TGTGCCAGCAGGGATCCCGGATATAGGGCCGGGGAGCTGTTTTTT.

This clonotype has a handful of counts. V is TRBV19 and J is TRBJ2-3, with D unresolved. V dropped 5 bases and J dropped 6 bases, with 15 bases sitting between them. The CDR3 is 14 amino acids. Looked up from germline, CDR1 is LNHDA and CDR2 is SQIVND (reference sequence). The CDR3 reads CASSFLRAVDTQYF. The CDR3 coding sequence is TGTGCCAGTAGTTTCCTCCGAGCCGTGGATACGCAGTATTTT.

This chain joins TRBV5-4 and TRBJ2-2; D call uncertain. V was shortened by 4 bases and J by 4 bases, with 17 bases between the two germline ends. Germline lookup yields CDR1 SGHNT and CDR2 YYREEE (reference sequence). This CDR3 has 16 amino acids. The CDR3, as DNA: TGTGCCAGCAGCGTGGACGGCGGAAAGGCCACCGGGGAGCTGTTTTTT. This gives the protein CASSVDGGKATGELFF.

The chain has TRBV28 and TRBJ2-7; 9 bases fit TRBD2. The V segment lost 5 bases and the J segment 1 base; nucleotides outside the gene matches: 3. The CDR3 contains 14 residues. Germline lookup yields CDR1 MDHEN and CDR2 SYDVKM. Here the CDR3 DNA reads TGTGCCAGCAGTCCGGCGGGGGGGTCCTACGAGCAGTACGTC. Translation: CASSPAGGSYEQYV.

This clonotype was counted a few times. This rearrangement joins TRBV7-6 to TRBJ1-1; no clear D. Deletions cut 5 bases from V and 4 bases from J, with 17 bases between. The CDR3 spans 15 residues. The germline V gene encodes CDR1 SGHVS and CDR2 FNYEAQ. The CDR3 nucleotides are TGTGCCAGCAGCCAAAACAAAGGCGGCGGCACTGAAGCTTTCTTT. Protein sequence: CASSQNKGGGTEAFF.

V usage is TRBV6-6 and J usage is TRBJ1-1; D gene unclear. Germline-derived CDR1 and CDR2 are MNHNY and SVGAGI (reference sequence). V was shortened by 6 bases and J by 5 bases, with 13 bases between the two germline ends. There are 13 residues in the CDR3. For the CDR3, the DNA is TGTGCCAGCAGCCCCGGCACATTTACTGAAGCTTTCTTT. It translates to CASSPGTFTEAFF.

This clonotype showed up many times. V is TRBV7-2 and J is TRBJ2-1; 12 bases fit TRBD2. CDR1 is SGHTA and CDR2 is FQGNSA in the germline V gene. With V trimmed by 2 bases and J by 0 bases, 14 bases remained unmatched. The CDR3 contains 21 residues. This CDR3 reads CASSLRTRTSGDVSSYNEQFF. The CDR3 DNA sequence: TGTGCCAGCAGCTTAAGGACTAGGACTAGCGGGGACGTCAGCTCCTACAATGAGCAGTTCTTC.

This chain uses TRBV6-1 with TRBJ1-6; D is unresolved. Germline V gene lookup returns CDR1 MNHNS and CDR2 SASEGT. CDR3 length: 14 residues. V shed 7 bases and J shed 10 bases, with 17 bases lying between them. The CDR3 DNA is TGTGCCAGCACCCACCGGACGTTTGACTCACCCCTCCACTTT. Translated, it gives CASTHRTFDSPLHF.

This clonotype was detected only a few times. CDR3 in amino acids: CASTATGGNSPLHF. The CDR3 DNA sequence: TGTGCCAGTACCGCGACAGGAGGAAATTCACCCCTCCACTTT. The J gene is TRBJ1-6, the V gene TRBV19; D might be TRBD1 (6 bases). The germline gives CDR1 LNHDA, CDR2 SQIVND (reference sequence). V shed 7 bases and J shed 7 bases, with 14 bases lying between them. The CDR3 spans 14 residues.

This rearrangement joins TRBV5-6 to TRBJ1-2; D gene ambiguous. The length of the CDR3 is 12 residues. CDR1 is SGHDT, CDR2 YYEEEE, per germline. The V end was cut by 0 bases, the J end by 7 bases, with 7 bases between. The CDR3 protein is CASSLAHSGYTF. The CDR3 region has the DNA TGTGCCAGCAGCTTGGCGCATAGTGGCTACACCTTC.

This clonotype was seen repeatedly, ten times or more. The gene calls are TRBV12-3 or TRBV12-4 and TRBJ1-2, with 8 bases matching TRBD1. This CDR3 has 18 residues. The V and J ends lost 5 bases and 4 bases, in that order; junction bases with no gene match: 18. The CDR3 spells CASSLPRQGTPMGYGYTF. Here the CDR3 DNA reads TGTGCCAGCAGTCTACCCCGACAGGGGACGCCCATGGGCTATGGCTACACCTTC.

The table lists this clonotype with a few counts. V and J are TRBV9 and TRBJ2-2; D perhaps matches TRBD2 (6 bases). The length of the CDR3 is 15 residues. The V end lost 0 bases, the J end lost 4 bases, and 10 bases lay between the germline ends. The V gene's germline CDR1 is SGDLS and CDR2 YYNGEE. CDR3 in DNA: TGTGCCAGCAGCGTAGGTGGGGGAGGCACCGGGGAGCTGTTTTTT. Translation gives CASSVGGGGTGELFF. The full variable domain, in which reference TRBV9 and TRBJ2-2 provide the parts outside the CDR3, is DSGVTQTPKHLITATGQRVTLRCSPRSGDLSVYWYQQSLDQGLQFLIQYYNGEERAKGNILERFSAQQFPDLHSELNLSSLELGDSALYFCASSVGGGGTGELFFGEGSRLTVL.

This clonotype was detected only a few times. The rearrangement links TRBV12-3 or TRBV12-4 to TRBJ1-3; 10 bases align to TRBD1. V lost 6 bases to trimming and J lost 3 bases; unmatched junction nucleotides: 2. This CDR3 is 14 amino acids long. The CDR3 spells CASRGQGNGNTIYF. The CDR3 nucleotides are TGTGCCAGCAGGGGACAGGGGAATGGAAACACCATATATTTT.

The genes are TRBV2 and TRBJ1-5, with 8 positions matching TRBD1. Germline V gene data show CDR1 as SNHLY and CDR2 as FYNNEI. V dropped 5 bases and J dropped 1; count of bases not matched to a gene: 4. The CDR3 has 15 amino acids. As DNA, the CDR3 is TGTGCCAGCAGTCACAGGGGGGACAGCAATCAGCCCCAGCATTTT. This sequence encodes CASSHRGDSNQPQHF.

This clonotype came up once. V gene TRBV5-6 combines with J gene TRBJ2-3, with TRBD2 matching over 7 bases. With V trimmed by 4 bases and J by 3 bases, 11 bases remained unmatched. CDR3 length: 16 residues. Germline CDR1 is SGHDT and CDR2 is YYEEEE. The DNA for the CDR3 is TGTGCCAGCAGCCCCGGTTGGGGCGGGGGTACAGATACGCAGTATTTT. Translated, it gives CASSPGWGGGTDTQYF.

This clonotype was recorded a few times. V is TRBV24-1 and J is TRBJ2-2; no firm D call. Germline values: CDR1 KGHDR, CDR2 SFDVKD. V shed 1 base and J shed 4 bases, with 6 bases lying between them. This CDR3 contains 14 residues. The CDR3 sequence: CATSDFWSTGELFF. The DNA for the CDR3 is TGTGCCACCAGTGATTTTTGGAGCACCGGGGAGCTGTTTTTT.

This clonotype was detected ten times or more. The chain employs TRBV7-2 and TRBJ1-2; D is perhaps TRBD1 (6 bases). The CDR3 has 18 amino acids. V was shortened by 0 bases and J by 0 bases, with 17 bases between the two germline ends. From germline, CDR1 is SGHTA and CDR2 FQGNSA. CDR3: CASSLAWDTLGANYGYTF. The CDR3 nucleotides are TGTGCCAGCAGCTTAGCATGGGACACCTTAGGAGCTAACTATGGCTACACCTTC.

This clonotype was seen a few times. The chain joins TRBV19 to TRBJ1-1; D ambiguous. This CDR3 is 18 amino acids long. With 3 bases removed from V and 3 bases from J, the gap between germline ends came to 23 bases. Germline V gene lookup returns CDR1 LNHDA and CDR2 SQIVND (reference sequence). Here the CDR3 reads CASSIWPGIDFGDTEAFF. For the CDR3, the DNA is TGTGCCAGTAGTATTTGGCCGGGTATTGATTTCGGGGACACTGAAGCTTTCTTT.

Remarks on this clonotype: A much larger clone differs from this one at a single base, so this may be a read error. The V and J genes are TRBV7-4 and TRBJ2-7; D is unclear. There are 12 residues in the CDR3. The V gene's germline CDR1 is SGHVT and CDR2 SQSDAQ. For the CDR3, the DNA is TGTGCCAACAGCTTACGACCTAGCGAGCAGTACTTC. It is translated as CANSLRPSEQYF.

The chain combines TRBV27 with TRBJ1-5; no clear D gene. The CDR3 has 14 residues. Trimming left V 6 bases short and J 7 bases short, with 16 bases between. Germline CDR1 is MNHEY and CDR2 is SMNVEV (reference sequence). The CDR3 region has the DNA TGTGCCAGCAGCCCAATCCCCTTAGGGCAGCCCCAGCATTTT. Amino acid sequence: CASSPIPLGQPQHF.

The J gene is TRBJ1-1, the V gene TRBV6-2 or TRBV6-3, with 7 positions matching TRBD1. Per the germline V gene, CDR1 is MNHEY and CDR2 is SVGEGT. The V gene end was trimmed by 2 bases and the J gene end by 0 bases; junction bases not matched to a gene: 9. The CDR3 spans 17 residues. CDR3 bases: TGTGCCAGCAGTTACGAGGTACAGGGGACTTTGAACACTGAAGCTTTCTTT. This codes for CASSYEVQGTLNTEAFF.

This clonotype was seen a handful of times. The chain links TRBV3-1 to TRBJ1-5; D ambiguous. V lost 1 base and J 9 bases, leaving 7 bases between the germline ends. Germline V gene data show CDR1 as LGHDT and CDR2 as YNNKEL (reference sequence). This CDR3 region has 12 residues. The CDR3 DNA follows: TGTGCCAGCAGCCAAGGAGCCCGGCCCCAGCATTTT. It yields the protein CASSQGARPQHF.

This clonotype was seen repeatedly, ten times or more. The rearrangement joins TRBV7-9 to TRBJ2-6; D unresolved. The CDR3 consists of 16 residues. V lost 7 bases to trimming and J lost 2 bases, with 15 bases between them. CDR1 and CDR2 from the germline V gene are SEHNR and FQNEAQ (reference sequence). CDR3 nucleotides: TGTGCCAGCACGAGCCGCTTATCCGCTGGGGCCAACGTCCTGACTTTC. Protein sequence: CASTSRLSAGANVLTF. Filled out from reference TRBV7-9 and TRBJ2-6, the complete variable domain reads DTGVSQNPRHKITKRGQNVTFRCDPISEHNRLYWYRQTLGQGPEFLTYFQNEAQLEKSRLLSDRFSAERPKGSFSTLEIQRTEQGDSAMYLCASTSRLSAGANVLTFGAGSRLTVL.

Regarding this clonotype: One end of the junction does not line up with germline, which may come from a read error. The CDR3 DNA follows: TGTGTCAGCAGCCTCCGGTCCTCTGGGGCCAACGTCCTGACTTTC. As protein: CVSSLRSSGANVLTF. V is TRBV11-2 and J is TRBJ2-6, with D uncertain. This CDR3 is 15 amino acids long. Germline CDR1 SGHAT, CDR2 FQNNGV.

This clonotype was observed many times. The rearrangement links TRBV6-2 or TRBV6-3 to TRBJ2-1; no clear D. In germline, CDR1 is MNHEY, CDR2 SVGEGT. Trimming took off 2 bases at V and 5 bases at J, with 4 bases between the two ends. The CDR3 has 12 residues. The chain's CDR3 is CASSYPDNEQFF. The CDR3 DNA is TGTGCCAGCAGTTACCCCGACAATGAGCAGTTCTTC.

The V and J genes are TRBV10-3 and TRBJ1-2, with D uncertain. Trimming took 2 bases from V and 0 from J, leaving 13 bases between them. CDR1 ENHRY and CDR2 SYGVKD come from the germline V gene. This CDR3 comprises 16 residues. The CDR3 is CAISEESHLTNYGYTF. The CDR3 DNA sequence: TGTGCCATCAGTGAGGAGAGTCATCTCACTAACTATGGCTACACCTTC.

The sample holds many counts of this clonotype. The chain joins TRBV19 to TRBJ2-3, with 14 positions matching TRBD2. This CDR3 is built from 15 residues. CDR1 and CDR2 from the germline V gene are LNHDA and SQIVND (reference sequence). V gave up 7 bases and J gave up 3 bases; unmatched junction bases: 3. CDR3 nucleotides: TGTGCCAGTATCGGACTAGCGGGGGGTACAGATACGCAGTATTTT. Its translation is CASIGLAGGTDTQYF.

At least ten counts were recorded for this clonotype. The genes are TRBV5-6 and TRBJ2-5, with D uncertain. Trimming pared 4 bases from V and 5 bases from J, leaving 12 bases between. Germline values: CDR1 SGHDT, CDR2 YYEEEE. CDR3 size: 13 residues. CDR3 region: CASSPDLGETQYF. The CDR3, as DNA: TGTGCCAGCAGCCCAGACTTAGGGGAGACCCAGTACTTC.